This TCR beta chain was recovered during a study of graft-versus-host responses after intestinal transplantation. V was pared by 4 bases and J by 13 bases, with 7 bases of the junction left unmatched. Germline values: CDR1 SGHRS, CDR2 YFSETQ. The CDR3 consists of 12 residues. On this clone itself: Its antigen is unidentified. The same CDR3 arises from other DNA sequences in this sample as well.

Clones were read by immunoSEQ multiplex PCR, and TCRdb kept only the in-frame ones, dropping some. This sample carries over 80,000 clones, around 92% of them seen once, and the ten largest clones take over 0.15%. J is TRBJ1-1 and V is TRBV5-1, with TRBD1 matching 10 bases. The origin of this receptor is a human donor who was the organ donor for an intestinal transplant. The starting material was unstimulated CD4+ T cells sorted from spleen or lymph node cells, obtained before transplant. CDR3: CASSPLDRGVFF. CDR3 DNA sequence: TGCGCCAGCAGCCCCTTGGACAGGGGGGTTTTCTTT.